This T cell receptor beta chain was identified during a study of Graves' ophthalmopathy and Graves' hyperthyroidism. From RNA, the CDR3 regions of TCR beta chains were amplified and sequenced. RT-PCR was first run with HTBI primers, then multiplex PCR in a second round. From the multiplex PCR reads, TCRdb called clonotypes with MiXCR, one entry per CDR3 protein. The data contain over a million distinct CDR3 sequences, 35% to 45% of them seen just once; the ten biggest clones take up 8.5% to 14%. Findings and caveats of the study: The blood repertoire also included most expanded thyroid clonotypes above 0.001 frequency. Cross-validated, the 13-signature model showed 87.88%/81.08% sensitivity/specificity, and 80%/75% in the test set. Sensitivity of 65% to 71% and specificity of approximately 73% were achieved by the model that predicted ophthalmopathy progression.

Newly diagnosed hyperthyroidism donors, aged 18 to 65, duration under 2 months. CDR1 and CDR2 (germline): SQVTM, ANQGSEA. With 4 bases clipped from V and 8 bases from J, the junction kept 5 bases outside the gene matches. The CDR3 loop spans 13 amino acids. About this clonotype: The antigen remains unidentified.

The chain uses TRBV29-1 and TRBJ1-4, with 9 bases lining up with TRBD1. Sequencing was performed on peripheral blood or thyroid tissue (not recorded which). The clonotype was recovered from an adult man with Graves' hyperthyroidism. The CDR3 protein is CSVGTGAEEKLFF. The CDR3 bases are TGCAGCGTTGGGACAGGGGCCGAAGAAAAACTGTTTTTT.